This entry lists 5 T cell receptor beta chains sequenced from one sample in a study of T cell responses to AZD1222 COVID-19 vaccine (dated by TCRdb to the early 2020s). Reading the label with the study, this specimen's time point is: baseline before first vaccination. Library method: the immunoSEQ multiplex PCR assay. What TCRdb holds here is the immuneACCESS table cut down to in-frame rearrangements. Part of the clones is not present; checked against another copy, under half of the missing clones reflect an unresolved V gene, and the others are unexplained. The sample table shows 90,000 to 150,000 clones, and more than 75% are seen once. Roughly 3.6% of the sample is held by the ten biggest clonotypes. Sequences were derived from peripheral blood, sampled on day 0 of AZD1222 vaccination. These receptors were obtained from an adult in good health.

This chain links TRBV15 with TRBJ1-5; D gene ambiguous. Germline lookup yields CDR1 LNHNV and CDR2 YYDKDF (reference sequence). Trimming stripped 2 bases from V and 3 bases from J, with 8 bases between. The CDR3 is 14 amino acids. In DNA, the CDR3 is TGTGCCACCAGCAGATTTGGGATCAATCAGCCCCAGCATTTT. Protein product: CATSRFGINQPQHF.

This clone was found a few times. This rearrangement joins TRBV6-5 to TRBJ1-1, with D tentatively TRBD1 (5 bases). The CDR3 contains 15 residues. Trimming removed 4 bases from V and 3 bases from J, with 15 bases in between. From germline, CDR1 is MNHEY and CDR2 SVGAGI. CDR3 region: CASSSPGGGDTEAFF. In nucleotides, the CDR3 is TGTGCCAGCAGTTCCCCGGGCGGGGGTGACACTGAAGCTTTCTTT.

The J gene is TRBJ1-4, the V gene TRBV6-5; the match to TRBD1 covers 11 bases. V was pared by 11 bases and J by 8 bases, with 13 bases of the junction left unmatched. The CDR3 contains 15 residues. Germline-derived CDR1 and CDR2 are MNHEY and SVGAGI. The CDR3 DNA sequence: TGTGCCGGGGCCGGACAGGGGGCGGCAGAAGAAAAACTGTTTTTT. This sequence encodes CAGAGQGAAEEKLFF.

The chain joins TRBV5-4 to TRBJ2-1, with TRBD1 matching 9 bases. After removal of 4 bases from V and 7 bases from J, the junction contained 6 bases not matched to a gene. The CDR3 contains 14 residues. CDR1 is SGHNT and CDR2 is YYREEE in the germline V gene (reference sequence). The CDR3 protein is CASSPGQGRNEQFF. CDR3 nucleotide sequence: TGTGCCAGCAGCCCGGGACAGGGAAGGAATGAGCAGTTCTTC.

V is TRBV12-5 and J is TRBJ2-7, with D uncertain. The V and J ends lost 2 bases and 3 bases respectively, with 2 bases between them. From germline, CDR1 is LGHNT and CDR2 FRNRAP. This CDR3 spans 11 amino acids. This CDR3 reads CASGLNYEQYF. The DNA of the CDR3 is TGTGCTAGTGGTTTGAACTACGAGCAGTACTTC.